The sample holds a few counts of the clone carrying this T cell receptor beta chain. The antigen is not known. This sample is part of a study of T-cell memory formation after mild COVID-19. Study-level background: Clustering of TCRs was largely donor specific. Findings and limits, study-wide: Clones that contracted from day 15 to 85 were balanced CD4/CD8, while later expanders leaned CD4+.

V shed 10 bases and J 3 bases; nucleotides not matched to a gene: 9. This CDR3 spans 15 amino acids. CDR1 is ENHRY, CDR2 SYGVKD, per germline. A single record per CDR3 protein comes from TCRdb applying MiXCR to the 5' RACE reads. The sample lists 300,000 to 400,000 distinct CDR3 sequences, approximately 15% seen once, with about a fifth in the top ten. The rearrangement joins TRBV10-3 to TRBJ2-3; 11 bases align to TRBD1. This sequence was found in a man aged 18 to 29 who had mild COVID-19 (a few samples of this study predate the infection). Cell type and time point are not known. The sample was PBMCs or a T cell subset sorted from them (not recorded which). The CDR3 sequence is CATLLGQGVTDTQYF. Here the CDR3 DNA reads TGTGCCACCCTCCTGGGACAGGGGGTAACAGATACGCAGTATTTT.